This TCR beta chain originates from a study of blood T cell repertoires in COVID-19 (dated by TCRdb to the early 2020s). Describing the broader study: Collaborator samples came from the United States, Italy and Spain and covered acute and convalescent phases of COVID-19. The prospective study material was composed of cDNA or gDNA derived from T cells, B-cell-depleted T cells, or PBMCs. Samples came from the ongoing ImmuneRACE study (first 160 participants) plus 1,254 subjects from 6 global collaborators. Subjects who had been exposed to COVID-19, were actively infected with it, or had recovered from it provided the deeply sampled blood TCRbeta repertoires that made up the dataset. A freely available public database, intended as a resource for researchers studying the immune response to SARS-CoV-2, is where the repertoires were released. Sample metadata almost always included a de-identified subject ID, COVID-19 status, age in years and sex. Where available, HLA class I and class II types were obtained from metadata supplied by the sample provider rather than from assay-based typing.

Enrolling through a virtual design, the prospective study's participants ranged in age from roughly 18 to 89 years and lived across some 23 United States geographic areas. Cohort assignment in the prospective study relied on participant-reported clinical history from a screening survey and a study questionnaire. In the prospective study, mobile phlebotomists collected whole blood, serum and a nasopharyngeal or oropharyngeal swab from each participant. Prospective study participants could optionally give additional blood draws and questionnaires over an approximately 2-month period. Prospective study blood samples were shipped either frozen or at room temperature before DNA extraction. Trimming takes 4 bases from V and 7 bases from J, and the germline ends sit 20 bases apart. Taken from cysteine to phenylalanine, the CDR3 has 16 residues. Only the CDR3 DNA is retained, 48 bases long and in frame from the first base. According to the germline V gene (reference sequence), CDR1 reads SGHNT and CDR2 reads YYREEE.

On the study overall, not on this receptor specifically: The quantity of clinical and demographic metadata differed by source and by participant and was supplied without curation.

Comment on this clone: Its cognate antigen has yet to be identified. No base quality information exists; no much larger clone differs at one position.

TCRbeta CDR3 regions were amplified from genomic DNA by means of the immunoSEQ Assay, a bias-controlled multiplex PCR. Regarding the original processing steps: Within the assay, amplification of reference gene primers was used to estimate how many nucleated cells each sample contained. To quantify the absolute abundance of each unique TCRbeta CDR3 rearrangement, sequence reads were collapsed and filtered. For each sample, productive Simpson clonality was calculated as the square root of Simpson's diversity index across productive rearrangements. TCRdb took this table from immuneACCESS and kept in-frame rearrangements with V and J called. Such tables lack part of the clones; where checked against another copy, unresolved V genes explain under half of the gap, and the rest is unexplained. V and J calls and clone size are those listed in that table; D and trimming were worked out from the DNA. Present in this sample are fewer than 500,000 clones, 88% of which were seen just once. 0.95% to 1% of the sample belongs to the ten largest clones.

Sequenced: PBMCs or T cells enriched from blood (not recorded which). The TCR sequence derives from a young woman with acute COVID-19. The chain employs TRBV5-4 and TRBJ1-4; TRBD1 could be the D gene, as 6 bases match. The CDR3 region reads CASSPEWGQGGEKLFF. The sequence in DNA is TGTGCCAGCAGCCCGGAATGGGGCCAAGGGGGTGAAAAACTGTTTTTT.